The next 2 T cell receptor beta chains were all read from a single sample in a study of OX40 agonist ivuxolimab in advanced cancers. TCRdb's table, derived via immunoSEQ multiplex PCR, lists solely in-frame clones and lacks some. This sample has 20,000 or so clones, with about 92% found just once. Sequencing used CD4+ or CD8+ T cells sorted from blood, obtained in a trial of the OX40 agonist ivuxolimab. Receptor source: an adult with an advanced solid tumor such as melanoma, head and neck, liver or kidney cancer.

This CDR3 is CASRSPDKDSNQPQHF. The CDR3 nucleotides read TGTGCAAGTCGCTCCCCGGACAAAGATAGCAATCAGCCCCAGCATTTT. The chain combines TRBV12-2 with TRBJ1-5; the table's D gene call, TRBD1, was not cross checked with the DNA. TRBV12-2 is an annotated pseudogene. CDR3 length: 16 residues.

This chain joins TRBV27 and TRBJ1-4, with D tentatively TRBD1 (5 bases). The CDR3 is 12 residues long. Germline assignment: CDR1 MNHEY and CDR2 SMNVEV (reference sequence). Trimming removed 10 bases at V and 5 bases at J, with 11 bases between. The CDR3 nucleotides are TGTGCCACCAAGGGGACCAATGAAAAACTGTTTTTT. This codes for CATKGTNEKLFF.